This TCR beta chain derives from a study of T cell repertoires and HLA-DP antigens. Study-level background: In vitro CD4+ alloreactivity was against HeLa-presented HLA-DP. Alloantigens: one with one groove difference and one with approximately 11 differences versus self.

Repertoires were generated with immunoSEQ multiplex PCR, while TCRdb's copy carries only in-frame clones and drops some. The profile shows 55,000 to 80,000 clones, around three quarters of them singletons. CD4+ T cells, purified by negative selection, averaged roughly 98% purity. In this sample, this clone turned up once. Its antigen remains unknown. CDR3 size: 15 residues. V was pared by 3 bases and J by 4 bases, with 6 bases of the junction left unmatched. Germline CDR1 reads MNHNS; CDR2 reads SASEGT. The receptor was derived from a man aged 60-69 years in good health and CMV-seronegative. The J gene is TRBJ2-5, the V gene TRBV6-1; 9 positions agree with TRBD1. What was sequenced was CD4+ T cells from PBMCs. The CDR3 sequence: CASSDGTGWSETQYF. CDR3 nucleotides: TGTGCCAGCAGTGATGGGACAGGGTGGTCAGAGACCCAGTACTTC.